This TCR beta chain was documented in a study of patients and donors after allogeneic stem cell transplantation. This clonotype came up a few times. TCRdb independently ran MiXCR on the RT-PCR reads; one entry per CDR3 protein. The sample shows 150,000 or so distinct CDR3 sequences, about 24% of them seen only once. This receptor was taken from a human donor who was either an allogeneic HSCT recipient or a stem cell or donor lymphocyte infusion donor (not recorded which). It is not recorded whose cells these are; they may come from a transplant donor. The sequenced material came from blood, either unsorted or a sorted T cell fraction (not recorded which).

CDR3 nucleotide sequence: TGCAGTGCTAGAGACACAGGAGGGACAGGGAATGGCTACACCTTC. It yields the protein CSARDTGGTGNGYTF. The V and J genes are TRBV20-1 and TRBJ1-2, with 9 bases identical to TRBD1. J lost 6 bases, V lost 0 bases, and 8 bases had no gene match. Germline loops: CDR1 DFQATT, CDR2 SNEGSKA (reference sequence). The CDR3 is 15 residues long.